These 30 T cell receptor beta chains originate from one sample sequenced in a study of blood T cell repertoires in COVID-19. The table came from immunoSEQ multiplex PCR; TCRdb's copy has only in-frame clones and leaves some out. The profile shows about 210,000 clones, under 90% of them singletons. Sample: PBMCs or T cells enriched from blood (not recorded which). All receptors derive from a woman aged 50 to 60 with acute COVID-19.

The V call is TRBV2, the J call TRBJ2-5; 10 nucleotides align to TRBD2. The CDR3 consists of 15 residues. Per germline, CDR1 SNHLY and CDR2 FYNNEI. After removal of 3 bases from V and 5 bases from J, the junction contained 6 bases not matched to a gene. Written as DNA, the CDR3 is TGTGCCAGCAGTGAGGGAGCGGGGGGGCGCGAGACCCAGTACTTC. Encoded protein: CASSEGAGGRETQYF.

The chain uses TRBV12-3 or TRBV12-4 and TRBJ1-1; D is undetermined. This CDR3 contains 13 residues. V was clipped by 4 bases and J by 11 bases, with 17 bases between them. CDR3: CASSSPPGEWAFF. The CDR3 coding sequence is TGTGCCAGCAGTTCTCCCCCGGGAGAATGGGCTTTCTTT.

This chain joins TRBV30 and TRBJ2-7; 7 bases fit TRBD2. The CDR3 contains 14 residues. Germline-derived CDR1 and CDR2 are GTSNPN and SVGIG (reference sequence). The V and J ends lost 3 bases and 6 bases, in that order; junction bases with no gene match: 11. CDR3 DNA sequence: TGTGCCTGGAGCCGAAGCGGGATACTATTCGAGCAGTACTTC. As protein: CAWSRSGILFEQYF.

This rearrangement joins TRBV7-2 to TRBJ1-3; D possibly corresponds to TRBD1 (5 bases). The CDR3 contains 16 residues. CDR1 SGHTA and CDR2 FQGNSA come from the germline V gene. V shed 4 bases and J shed 3 bases, with 16 bases lying between them. The CDR3 protein is CASSSNPPGLGNTIYF. In nucleotides, the CDR3 is TGTGCCAGCAGCTCCAACCCCCCAGGGCTTGGAAACACCATATATTTT.

The V and J genes are TRBV29-1 and TRBJ2-1, with TRBD1 matching over 8 bases. The length of the CDR3 is 14 residues. Germline CDR1 reads SQVTM; CDR2 reads ANQGSEA. V was pared by 4 bases and J by 3 bases, with 5 bases of the junction left unmatched. CDR3 sequence (DNA): TGCAGCGTTGCCCTACAGGGGGTCTACAATGAGCAGTTCTTC. Translating gives CSVALQGVYNEQFF.

The chain couples TRBV28 to TRBJ1-6; 10 bases agree with TRBD1. CDR3 length: 15 amino acids. In germline, CDR1 is MDHEN, CDR2 SYDVKM. J gave up 10 bases and V 1 base, and 4 bases lay outside the gene matches. The CDR3 is CASSLSGTGESPLHF. CDR3 coding DNA: TGTGCCAGCAGTTTATCCGGGACAGGGGAGTCACCCCTCCACTTT.

The chain joins TRBV18 to TRBJ2-1; possibly TRBD2 for D (6 bases). The CDR3 is 15 residues long. The germline CDR1 and CDR2 sequences are KGHSH and LQKENI. The V and J ends lost 2 bases and 4 bases respectively, with 12 bases between them. The CDR3, as DNA: TGTGCCAGCTCACCAATCGGGGGAGAGTACAATGAGCAGTTCTTC. Translated: CASSPIGGEYNEQFF.

The gene calls are TRBV5-6 and TRBJ1-1; maybe TRBD1 (5 bases). The CDR3 totals 15 residues. V lost 4 bases and J lost 5, with 18 bases in between. Germline CDR1 SGHDT, CDR2 YYEEEE. As DNA, the CDR3 is TGTGCCAGCAGCCCGGATTACGGGGCGGGAACTGAAGCTTTCTTT. Translated: CASSPDYGAGTEAFF.

The gene calls are TRBV9 and TRBJ1-1, with D perhaps matching TRBD1 (6 bases). The V gene's germline CDR1 is SGDLS and CDR2 YYNGEE. V was cut by 6 bases and J by 2 bases, with 17 bases left in between. The CDR3 consists of 15 residues. CDR3 sequence reads: CASTRGSGGNTEAFF. As DNA, the CDR3 is TGTGCCAGCACTAGGGGGAGCGGGGGAAACACTGAAGCTTTCTTT. The full variable domain, its missing parts supplied by reference TRBV9 and TRBJ1-1, is DSGVTQTPKHLITATGQRVTLRCSPRSGDLSVYWYQQSLDQGLQFLIQYYNGEERAKGNILERFSAQQFPDLHSELNLSSLELGDSALYFCASTRGSGGNTEAFFGQGTRLTVV.

V gene TRBV2 combines with J gene TRBJ1-5; TRBD1 agrees at 8 bases. In germline, CDR1 is SNHLY, CDR2 FYNNEI. This CDR3 has 14 amino acids. J was trimmed by 4 bases and V by 6 bases; bases with no gene match: 5. CDR3 in amino acids: CASSGQGWNQPQHF. DNA of the CDR3: TGTGCCAGCAGCGGACAGGGATGGAATCAGCCCCAGCATTTT.

The chain carries TRBV7-2 and TRBJ2-3, with TRBD2 identical over 10 bases. With V trimmed by 0 bases and J by 2 bases, 11 bases remained unmatched. Germline CDR1 SGHTA, CDR2 FQGNSA. The length of the CDR3 is 19 residues. This CDR3 reads CASSLAASGGPADTDTQYF. The CDR3 DNA is TGTGCCAGCAGCTTAGCGGCTAGCGGGGGCCCCGCAGACACAGATACGCAGTATTTT.

V is TRBV7-3 and J is TRBJ1-1; the D gene is possibly TRBD1 (5 bases). The CDR3 loop spans 14 amino acids. V lost 1 base to trimming and J lost 3 bases, with 9 bases between them. Germline CDR1 reads SGHTA; CDR2 reads FQGTGA. In DNA, the CDR3 is TGTGCCAGCAGCTTAAACGCAGGGTACACTGAAGCTTTCTTT. Translating gives CASSLNAGYTEAFF.

The V gene is TRBV24-1, the J gene TRBJ2-7; 10 bases align to TRBD1. Germline V gives CDR1 KGHDR, CDR2 SFDVKD. The CDR3 length is 13 residues. V lost 4 bases to trimming and J lost 12 bases; unmatched junction nucleotides: 8. The CDR3 here is CATSELGQGEGYF. In nucleotides, the CDR3 is TGTGCCACCAGTGAACTCGGACAGGGGGAGGGGTACTTC.

V gene TRBV4-1 combines with J gene TRBJ2-7, with no clear D. The germline gives CDR1 MGHRA, CDR2 YSYEKL. The CDR3 totals 16 residues. Trimming pared 0 bases from V and 6 bases from J, leaving 18 bases between. The CDR3 DNA follows: TGCGCCAGCAGCCAAGATTCATGGCCCACGGGTGGCGAGCAGTACTTC. Translated, it gives CASSQDSWPTGGEQYF.

The genes are TRBV3-1 (or the pseudogene TRBV3-2) and TRBJ2-5; 9 nucleotides align to TRBD2. V was pared by 3 bases and J by 2 bases, with 1 base of the junction left unmatched. Per the germline V gene, CDR1 is LGHDT and CDR2 is YNNKEL (reference sequence). This CDR3 comprises 14 residues. Written as DNA, the CDR3 is TGTGCCAGCAGCCAGGCGGGAGGGCAAGAGACCCAGTACTTC. The encoded protein is CASSQAGGQETQYF.

The chain has TRBV4-1 and TRBJ2-1; 8 bases align to TRBD2. CDR1 and CDR2 (germline): MGHRA, YSYEKL. The CDR3 runs 16 residues. V lost 0 bases and J lost 7; bases outside the gene matches: 8. Here the CDR3 DNA reads TGCGCCAGCAGCCAAGACACGGGGGGGCCTCGTAATGAGCAGTTCTTC. Its translation is CASSQDTGGPRNEQFF.

The chain couples TRBV6-5 to TRBJ2-5, with 9 bases matching TRBD1. This CDR3 is built from 14 residues. Trimming cost V 2 bases and J 3 bases; bases outside gene matches: 1. Germline-derived CDR1 and CDR2 are MNHEY and SVGAGI. CDR3 bases: TGTGCCAGCAGTTACAGGACAGGGGAAGAGACCCAGTACTTC. The encoded protein is CASSYRTGEETQYF.

The chain links TRBV27 to TRBJ1-5; D remains ambiguous. V lost 4 bases and J lost 0, with 13 bases in between. The CDR3 extends over 16 amino acids. Germline V gene lookup returns CDR1 MNHEY and CDR2 SMNVEV (reference sequence). The CDR3 DNA reads as TGTGCCAGCAGTTCCCTGGGAGGCTATAGCAATCAGCCCCAGCATTTT. Protein product: CASSSLGGYSNQPQHF.

This clone was detected once. As DNA, the CDR3 is TGTGCCAGCAGTCTCACAGGGGCCCAGCCCCAGCATTTT. Amino acids: CASSLTGAQPQHF. The rearrangement uses TRBV28 and TRBJ1-5, with 7 positions matching TRBD1. The V and J ends lost 5 bases and 7 bases, in that order; junction bases with no gene match: 5. Germline V CDR1 and CDR2: MDHEN, SYDVKM. This CDR3 is built from 13 residues.

The rearrangement uses TRBV9 and TRBJ2-7, with 16 bases that match TRBD2. This CDR3 has 17 amino acids. Germline V gives CDR1 SGDLS, CDR2 YYNGEE. The ends lost 3 bases at V and 5 bases at J; junction bases unmatched: 8. The CDR3 sequence is CASSAGLAGGLVNEQYF. CDR3 DNA sequence: TGTGCCAGCAGCGCGGGACTAGCGGGAGGGCTCGTTAACGAGCAGTACTTC. The full variable domain, rest sourced from reference TRBV9 and TRBJ2-7, is DSGVTQTPKHLITATGQRVTLRCSPRSGDLSVYWYQQSLDQGLQFLIQYYNGEERAKGNILERFSAQQFPDLHSELNLSSLELGDSALYFCASSAGLAGGLVNEQYFGPGTRLTVT.

This clone was detected once. V is TRBV7-2 and J is TRBJ2-7, with a weak D call TRBD1 (6 bases). The CDR3 has 12 residues. The V and J ends lost 5 bases and 4 bases respectively, with 9 bases between them. The V gene's germline CDR1 is SGHTA and CDR2 FQGNSA. The CDR3 DNA reads as TGTGCCAGCAGCGTTCAGGGGTACGAGCAGTACTTC. Its translation is CASSVQGYEQYF.

This clone occurred once. The chain combines TRBV7-6 with TRBJ1-1, with D possibly matching TRBD1 (5 bases). V lost 4 bases to trimming and J lost 0 bases, with 9 bases between them. In germline, CDR1 is SGHVS, CDR2 FNYEAQ. CDR3 length: 14 amino acids. The CDR3 coding sequence is TGTGCCAGCAGCTCAGGGTTATTGAACACTGAAGCTTTCTTT. The encoded protein is CASSSGLLNTEAFF.

The chain recombines TRBV4-3 with TRBJ1-1; D remains unclear. Between the trimmed V and J ends, which lost 4 bases and 6 bases, there was a span of 12 bases. This CDR3 is 13 amino acids long. Germline V gene sequence: CDR1 LGHNA, CDR2 YSLEER. The CDR3 nucleotides are TGCGCCAGCAGCCGAGACATTGACTCTGAAGCTTTCTTT. It yields the protein CASSRDIDSEAFF.

V and J are TRBV7-9 and TRBJ1-1; 7 bases agree with TRBD1. The germline V gene has CDR1 SEHNR and CDR2 FQNEAQ (reference sequence). J was trimmed by 5 bases and V by 3 bases; bases with no gene match: 12. CDR3 length: 16 amino acids. The chain's CDR3 is CASSFTPGQLETEAFF. The CDR3, as DNA: TGTGCCAGCAGCTTTACGCCGGGACAGCTCGAGACTGAAGCTTTCTTT.

V and J are TRBV4-1 and TRBJ2-7, with TRBD2 identical over 10 bases. The length of the CDR3 is 17 residues. Germline V gene lookup returns CDR1 MGHRA and CDR2 YSYEKL. The junction had 5 bases not matched to a gene; V was cut back by 0 bases and J by 0 bases. The CDR3 loop is CASSQEPPSGSSYEQYF. As DNA, the CDR3 is TGCGCCAGCAGCCAAGAGCCGCCTAGCGGGAGCTCCTACGAGCAGTACTTC.

The chain joins TRBV7-2 to TRBJ2-7; 7 bases match TRBD2. The CDR3 consists of 14 residues. With 5 bases clipped from V and 5 bases from J, the junction kept 9 bases outside the gene matches. Germline V gene lookup returns CDR1 SGHTA and CDR2 FQGNSA. The chain's CDR3 is CASSPQPAGDEQYF. CDR3 bases: TGTGCCAGCAGCCCACAACCCGCGGGAGACGAGCAGTACTTC. The variable domain in full, with the rest retrieved from reference TRBV7-2 and TRBJ2-7, is GAGVSQSPSNKVTEKGKDVELRCDPISGHTALYWYRQSLGQGLEFLIYFQGNSAPDKSGLPSDRFSAERTGGSVSTLTIQRTQQEDSAVYLCASSPQPAGDEQYFGPGTRLTVT.

CDR3 DNA: TGTGCCAGCTTGGCAGGGGGAAGGAACGAGCAGTACTTC. Translated: CASLAGGRNEQYF. The chain carries TRBV28 and TRBJ2-7, with 7 bases matching TRBD1. The CDR3 has 13 amino acids. J was trimmed by 5 bases and V by 8 bases; bases with no gene match: 9. The germline V gene has CDR1 MDHEN and CDR2 SYDVKM.

The V and J genes are TRBV2 and TRBJ2-6, with D possibly being TRBD1 (6 bases). The CDR3 loop spans 14 amino acids. V was cut by 6 bases and J by 1 base, with 7 bases left in between. Per the germline V gene, CDR1 is SNHLY and CDR2 is FYNNEI. The CDR3, as DNA: TGTGCCAGCAGGGACAGATCTGGGGCCAACGTCCTGACTTTC. Amino acid sequence: CASRDRSGANVLTF.

The V gene is TRBV7-8, the J gene TRBJ2-7; 8 bases line up with TRBD1. Germline V CDR1 and CDR2: SGHVS, FQNEAQ. The CDR3 runs to 15 residues. V lost 5 bases to trimming and J lost 0 bases; unmatched junction nucleotides: 6. In DNA, the CDR3 is TGTGCCAGCAGCGCACGAGACAGGGGCTCCTACGAGCAGTACTTC. Protein: CASSARDRGSYEQYF.

This clone appeared once. The chain uses TRBV18 and TRBJ1-1, with 12 bases identical to TRBD1. The V gene's germline CDR1 is KGHSH and CDR2 LQKENI. J gave up 6 bases and V 2 bases, and 7 bases lay outside the gene matches. CDR3 length: 16 amino acids. CDR3 sequence reads: CASSPGTGGILSEAFF. The CDR3 DNA follows: TGTGCCAGCTCACCAGGGACAGGGGGCATTTTATCTGAAGCTTTCTTT.